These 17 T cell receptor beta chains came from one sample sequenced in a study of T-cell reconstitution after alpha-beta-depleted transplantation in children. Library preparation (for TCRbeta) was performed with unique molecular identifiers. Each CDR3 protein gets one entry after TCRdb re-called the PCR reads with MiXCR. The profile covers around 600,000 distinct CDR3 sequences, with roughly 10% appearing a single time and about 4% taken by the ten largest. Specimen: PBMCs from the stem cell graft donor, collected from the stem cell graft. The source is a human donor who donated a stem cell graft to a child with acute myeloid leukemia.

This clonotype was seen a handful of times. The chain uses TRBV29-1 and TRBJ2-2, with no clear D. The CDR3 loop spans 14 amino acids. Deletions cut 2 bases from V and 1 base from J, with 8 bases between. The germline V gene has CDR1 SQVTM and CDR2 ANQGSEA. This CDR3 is CSVERSENTGELFF. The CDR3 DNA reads TGCAGCGTTGAAAGGTCGGAGAACACCGGGGAGCTGTTTTTT.

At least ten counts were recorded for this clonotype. The CDR3 DNA reads as TGTGCCAGCAGCATAGGGGGGACCCAGTACTTC. Its translation is CASSIGGTQYF. The genes are TRBV12-3 or TRBV12-4 and TRBJ2-5; perhaps TRBD1 as D (6 bases). The CDR3 contains 11 residues. V was pared by 6 bases and J by 7 bases, with 9 bases between.

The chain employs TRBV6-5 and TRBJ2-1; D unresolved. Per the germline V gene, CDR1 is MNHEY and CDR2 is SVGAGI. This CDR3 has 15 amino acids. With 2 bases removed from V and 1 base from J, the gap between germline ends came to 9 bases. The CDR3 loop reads CASSYGGISYNEQFF. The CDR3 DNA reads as TGTGCCAGCAGTTACGGTGGGATTTCCTACAATGAGCAGTTCTTC.

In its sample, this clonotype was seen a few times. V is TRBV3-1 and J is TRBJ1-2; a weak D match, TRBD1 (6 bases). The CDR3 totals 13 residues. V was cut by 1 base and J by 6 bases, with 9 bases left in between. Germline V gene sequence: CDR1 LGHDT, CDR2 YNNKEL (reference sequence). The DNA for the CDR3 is TGTGCCAGCAGCCAAGTAGGGGGGAATGGCTACACCTTC. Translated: CASSQVGGNGYTF.

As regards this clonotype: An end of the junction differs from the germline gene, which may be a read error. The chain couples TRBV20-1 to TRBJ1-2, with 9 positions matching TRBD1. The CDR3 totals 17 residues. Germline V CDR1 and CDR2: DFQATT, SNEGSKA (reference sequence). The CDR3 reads CCARDRPLGQGRDGYSF. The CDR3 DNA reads TGCTGTGCTAGAGATCGCCCTTTAGGACAGGGGAGGGATGGCTACTCCTTC.

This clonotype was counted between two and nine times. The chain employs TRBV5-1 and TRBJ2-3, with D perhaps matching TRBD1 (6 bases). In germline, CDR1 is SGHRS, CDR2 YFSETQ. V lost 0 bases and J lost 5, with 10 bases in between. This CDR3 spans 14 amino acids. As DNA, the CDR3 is TGCGCCAGCAGCTTGGCAGGGGCGGAAGATACGCAGTATTTT. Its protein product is CASSLAGAEDTQYF.

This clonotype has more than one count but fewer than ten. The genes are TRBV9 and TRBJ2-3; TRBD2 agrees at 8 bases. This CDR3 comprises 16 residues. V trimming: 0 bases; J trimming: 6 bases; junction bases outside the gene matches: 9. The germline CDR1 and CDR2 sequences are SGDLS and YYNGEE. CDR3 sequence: CASSVDDGRVTDTQYF. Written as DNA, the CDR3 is TGTGCCAGCAGCGTAGATGACGGGAGGGTAACTGATACGCAGTATTTT.

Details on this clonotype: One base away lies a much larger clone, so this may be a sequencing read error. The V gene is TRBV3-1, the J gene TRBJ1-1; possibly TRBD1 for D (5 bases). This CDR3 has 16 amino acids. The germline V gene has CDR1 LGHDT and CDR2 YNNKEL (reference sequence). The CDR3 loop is CASSQWGGRKNTEVFF. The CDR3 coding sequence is TGTGCCAGCAGCCAATGGGGGGGACGGAAGAACACTGAAGTTTTCTTT.

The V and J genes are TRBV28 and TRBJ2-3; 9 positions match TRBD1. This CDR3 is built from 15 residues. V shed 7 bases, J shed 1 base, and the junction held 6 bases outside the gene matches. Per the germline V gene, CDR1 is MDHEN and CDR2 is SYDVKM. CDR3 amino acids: CASTDTGGGTDTQYF. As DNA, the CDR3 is TGTGCCAGCACGGATACAGGGGGCGGCACAGATACGCAGTATTTT.

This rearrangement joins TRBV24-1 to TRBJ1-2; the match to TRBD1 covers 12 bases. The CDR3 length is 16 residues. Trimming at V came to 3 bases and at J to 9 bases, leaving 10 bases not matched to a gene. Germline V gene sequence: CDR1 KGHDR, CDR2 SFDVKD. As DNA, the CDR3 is TGTGCCACCAGTGATCCCCCGGGGACAGGGGGCGCGAGCTACACCTTC. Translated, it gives CATSDPPGTGGASYTF.

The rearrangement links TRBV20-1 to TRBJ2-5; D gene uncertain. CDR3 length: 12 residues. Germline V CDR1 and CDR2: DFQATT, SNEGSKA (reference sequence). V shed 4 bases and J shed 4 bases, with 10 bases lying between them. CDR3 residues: CSAKTGPETQYF. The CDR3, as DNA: TGCAGTGCTAAGACCGGGCCAGAGACCCAGTACTTC.

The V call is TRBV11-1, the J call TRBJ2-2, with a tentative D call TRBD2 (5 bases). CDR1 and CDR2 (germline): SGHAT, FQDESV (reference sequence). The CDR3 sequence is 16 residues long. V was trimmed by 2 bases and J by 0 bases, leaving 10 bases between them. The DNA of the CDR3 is TGTGCCAGCAGCTTAAGGGAGAGAGCGAACACCGGGGAGCTGTTTTTT. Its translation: CASSLRERANTGELFF.

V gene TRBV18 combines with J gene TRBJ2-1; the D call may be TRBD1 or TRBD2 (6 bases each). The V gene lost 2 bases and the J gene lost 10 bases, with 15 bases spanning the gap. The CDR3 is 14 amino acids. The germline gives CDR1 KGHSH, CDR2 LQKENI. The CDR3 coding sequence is TGTGCCAGCTCACCATCGCCGGGGGCGGGAGAGCAGTTCTTC. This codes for CASSPSPGAGEQFF.

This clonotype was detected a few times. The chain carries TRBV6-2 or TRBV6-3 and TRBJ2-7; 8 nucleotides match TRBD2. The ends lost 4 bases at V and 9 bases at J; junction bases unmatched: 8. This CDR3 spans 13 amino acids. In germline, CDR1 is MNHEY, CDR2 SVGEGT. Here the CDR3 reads CASSSPNGGVQYF. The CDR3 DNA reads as TGTGCCAGCAGTTCCCCTAACGGGGGGGTGCAGTACTTC.

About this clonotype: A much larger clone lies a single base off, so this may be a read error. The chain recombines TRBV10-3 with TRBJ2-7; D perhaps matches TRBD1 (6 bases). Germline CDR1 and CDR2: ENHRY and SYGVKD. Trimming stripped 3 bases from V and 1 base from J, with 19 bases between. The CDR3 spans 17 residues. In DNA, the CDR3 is TGTGCCATCAGTGATGTCCTAGGGGGAACCAGTTCCTACGAGCAGTACTTC. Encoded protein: CAISDVLGGTSSYEQYF.

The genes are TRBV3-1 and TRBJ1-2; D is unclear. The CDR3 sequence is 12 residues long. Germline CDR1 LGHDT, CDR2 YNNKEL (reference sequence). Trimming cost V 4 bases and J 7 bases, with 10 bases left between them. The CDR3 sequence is CASSPSPFGYTF. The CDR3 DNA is TGTGCCAGCAGCCCCTCCCCGTTTGGCTACACCTTC.

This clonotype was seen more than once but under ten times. The CDR3 protein is CASSQRQITDTQYF. The CDR3 DNA is TGTGCCAGCAGTCAAAGACAGATTACAGATACGCAGTATTTT. V usage is TRBV6-2 or TRBV6-3 and J usage is TRBJ2-3, with a tentative D call TRBD1 (5 bases). CDR1 is MNHEY and CDR2 is SVGEGT in the germline V gene. This CDR3 is 14 amino acids long. V was cut by 5 bases and J by 3 bases, with 12 bases left in between.